The entry below describes one TCR beta chain. Its matching antigen is unknown. Clones were read by immunoSEQ multiplex PCR, and TCRdb kept only the in-frame ones, dropping some. This sample yields roughly 70,000 clones, of which about 93% are seen a single time; less than 3.5% belongs to the top ten. Stated time point: newly diagnosed, previously untreated cHL patient sample. It was PBMCs in newly diagnosed, untreated classical Hodgkin lymphoma that served as comparison. This specimen comes from a study of PD-1 blockade in classical Hodgkin lymphoma. Regarding the study as a whole: Lower baseline TCR diversity was reported for newly diagnosed patients than for healthy donors. Whatever underlies the repertoire differences (possibly disease activity or prior therapy) remains undefined.

The CDR3 is made up of 16 amino acids. Trimming removed 1 base at V and 3 bases at J, with 16 bases between. CDR1 is LGHNA and CDR2 is YNFKEQ in the germline V gene. The chain couples TRBV4-2 to TRBJ2-7; D is undetermined. This clonotype was obtained from a human donor with classical Hodgkin lymphoma. Material: peripheral blood mononuclear cells (PBMCs). The DNA of the CDR3 is TGTGCCAGCAGCCAAGTCCACGGGCAAAGAGACTACGAGCAGTACTTC. Translating gives CASSQVHGQRDYEQYF.